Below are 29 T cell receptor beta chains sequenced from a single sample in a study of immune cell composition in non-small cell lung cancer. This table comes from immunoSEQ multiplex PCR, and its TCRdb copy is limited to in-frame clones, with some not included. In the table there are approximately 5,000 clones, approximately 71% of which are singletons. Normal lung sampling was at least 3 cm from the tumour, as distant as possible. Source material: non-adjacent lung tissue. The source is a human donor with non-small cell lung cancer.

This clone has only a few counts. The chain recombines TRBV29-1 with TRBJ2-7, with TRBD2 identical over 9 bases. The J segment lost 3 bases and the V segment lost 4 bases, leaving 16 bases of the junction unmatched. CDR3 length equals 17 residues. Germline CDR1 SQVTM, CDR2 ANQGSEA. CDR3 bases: TGCAGCGTTGTGGGCGGGGGGGAAACACAACGGGGCTACGAGCAGTACTTC. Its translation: CSVVGGGETQRGYEQYF.

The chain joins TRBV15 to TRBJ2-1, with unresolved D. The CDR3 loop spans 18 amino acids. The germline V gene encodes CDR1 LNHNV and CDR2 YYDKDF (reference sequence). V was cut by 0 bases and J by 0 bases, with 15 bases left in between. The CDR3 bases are TGTGCCACCAGCAGAGATTCCCGACGCCATAGCTCCTACAATGAGCAGTTCTTC. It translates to CATSRDSRRHSSYNEQFF.

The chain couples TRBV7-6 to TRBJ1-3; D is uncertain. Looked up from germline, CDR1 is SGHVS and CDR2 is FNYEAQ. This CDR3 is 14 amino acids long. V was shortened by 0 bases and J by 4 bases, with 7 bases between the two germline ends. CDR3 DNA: TGTGCCAGCAGCTTAGCGGCCACCGGAAACACCATATATTTT. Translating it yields CASSLAATGNTIYF.

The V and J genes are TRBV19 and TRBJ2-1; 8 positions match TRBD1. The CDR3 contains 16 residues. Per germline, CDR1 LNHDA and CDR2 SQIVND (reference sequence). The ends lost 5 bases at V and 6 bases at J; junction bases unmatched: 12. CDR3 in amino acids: CASSAQAGQVGNEQFF. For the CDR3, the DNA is TGTGCCAGTAGTGCCCAGGCGGGACAGGTAGGCAATGAGCAGTTCTTC.

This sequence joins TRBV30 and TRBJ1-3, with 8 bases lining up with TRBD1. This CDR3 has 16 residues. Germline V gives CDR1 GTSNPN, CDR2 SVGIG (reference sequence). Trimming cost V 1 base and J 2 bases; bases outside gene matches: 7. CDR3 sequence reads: CAWSGLGQATGNTIYF. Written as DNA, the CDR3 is TGTGCCTGGAGTGGGTTGGGACAGGCGACTGGAAACACCATATATTTT. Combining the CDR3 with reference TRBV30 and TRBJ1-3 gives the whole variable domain SQTIHQWPATLVQPVGSPLSLECTVEGTSNPNLYWYRQAAGRGLQLLFYSVGIGQISSEVPQNLSASRPQDRQFILSSKKLLLSDSGFYLCAWSGLGQATGNTIYFGEGSWLTVV.

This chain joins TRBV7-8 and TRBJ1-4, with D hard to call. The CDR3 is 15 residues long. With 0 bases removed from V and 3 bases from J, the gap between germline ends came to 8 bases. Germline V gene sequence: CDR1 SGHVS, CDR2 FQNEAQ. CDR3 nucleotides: TGTGCCAGCAGCTTAGCGCGTGGGGCTAATGAAAAACTGTTTTTT. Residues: CASSLARGANEKLFF.

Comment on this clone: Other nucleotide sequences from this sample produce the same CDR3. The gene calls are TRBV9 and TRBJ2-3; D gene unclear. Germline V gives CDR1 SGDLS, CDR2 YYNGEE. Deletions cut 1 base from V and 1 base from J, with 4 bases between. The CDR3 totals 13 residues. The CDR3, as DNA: TGTGCCAGCAGCGTACAGGGCACAGATACGCAGTATTTT. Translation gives CASSVQGTDTQYF.

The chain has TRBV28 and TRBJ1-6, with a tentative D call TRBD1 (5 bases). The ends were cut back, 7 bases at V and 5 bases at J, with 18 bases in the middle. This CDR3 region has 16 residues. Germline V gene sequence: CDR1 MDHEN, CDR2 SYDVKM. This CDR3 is CASIGAGRGDNSPLHF. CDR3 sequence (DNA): TGTGCCAGCATAGGGGCCGGGAGAGGCGATAATTCACCCCTCCACTTT. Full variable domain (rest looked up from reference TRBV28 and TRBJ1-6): DVKVTQSSRYLVKRTGEKVFLECVQDMDHENMFWYRQDPGLGLRLIYFSYDVKMKEKGDIPEGYSVSREKKERFSLILESASTNQTSMYLCASIGAGRGDNSPLHFGNGTRLTVT.

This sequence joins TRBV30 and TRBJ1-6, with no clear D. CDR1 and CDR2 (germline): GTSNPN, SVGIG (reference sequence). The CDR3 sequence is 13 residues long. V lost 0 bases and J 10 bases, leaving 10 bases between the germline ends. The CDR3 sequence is CAWSVGLTSPLHF. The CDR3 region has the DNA TGTGCCTGGAGTGTTGGTCTGACCTCACCCCTCCACTTT.

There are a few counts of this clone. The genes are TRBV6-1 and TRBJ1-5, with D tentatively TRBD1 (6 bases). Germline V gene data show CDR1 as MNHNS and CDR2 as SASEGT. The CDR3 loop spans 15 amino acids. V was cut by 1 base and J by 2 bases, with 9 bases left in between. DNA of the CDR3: TGTGCCAGCAGTGAAGACAGGGCTGGCAATCAGCCCCAGCATTTT. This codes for CASSEDRAGNQPQHF.

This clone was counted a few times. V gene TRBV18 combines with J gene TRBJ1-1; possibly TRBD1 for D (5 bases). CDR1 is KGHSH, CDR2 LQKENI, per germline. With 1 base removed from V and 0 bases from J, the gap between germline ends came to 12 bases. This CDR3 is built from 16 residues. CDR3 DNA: TGTGCCAGCTCACCACGAGCGGACAATCTGAACACTGAAGCTTTCTTT. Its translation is CASSPRADNLNTEAFF. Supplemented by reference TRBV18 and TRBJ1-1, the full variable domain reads NAGVMQNPRHLVRRRGQEARLRCSPMKGHSHVYWYRQLPEEGLKFMVYLQKENIIDESGMPKERFSAEFPKEGPSILRIQQVVRGDSAAYFCASSPRADNLNTEAFFGQGTRLTVV.

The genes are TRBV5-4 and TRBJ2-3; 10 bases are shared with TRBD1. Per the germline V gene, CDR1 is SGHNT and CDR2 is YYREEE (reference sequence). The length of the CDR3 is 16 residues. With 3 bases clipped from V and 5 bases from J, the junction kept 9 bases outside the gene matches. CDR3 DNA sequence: TGTGCCAGCAGCTCACAGGGACAGGGGTCTAGAGATACGCAGTATTTT. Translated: CASSSQGQGSRDTQYF.

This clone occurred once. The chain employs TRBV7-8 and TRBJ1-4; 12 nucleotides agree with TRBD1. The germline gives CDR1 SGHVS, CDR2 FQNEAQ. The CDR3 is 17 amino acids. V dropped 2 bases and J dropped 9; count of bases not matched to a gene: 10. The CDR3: CASSLSRLGQGAQKLFF. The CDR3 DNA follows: TGTGCCAGCAGCTTATCGCGATTGGGACAGGGGGCACAAAAACTGTTTTTT.

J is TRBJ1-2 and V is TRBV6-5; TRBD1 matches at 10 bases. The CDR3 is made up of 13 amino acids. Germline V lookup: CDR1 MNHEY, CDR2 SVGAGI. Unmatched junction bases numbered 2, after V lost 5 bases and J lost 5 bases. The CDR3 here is CASSGTGEYGYTF. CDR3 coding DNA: TGTGCCAGCAGTGGGACAGGGGAATATGGCTACACCTTC.

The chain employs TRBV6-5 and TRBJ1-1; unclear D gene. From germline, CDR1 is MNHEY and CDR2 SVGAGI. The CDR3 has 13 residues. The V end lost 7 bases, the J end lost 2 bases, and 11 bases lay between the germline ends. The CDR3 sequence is CASIPRANTEAFF. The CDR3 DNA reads TGTGCCAGCATACCCCGGGCCAACACTGAAGCTTTCTTT.

The CDR3 loop is CASSRNTGYSQPQHF. In DNA, the CDR3 is TGTGCCAGCAGCCGAAATACAGGGTACAGTCAGCCCCAGCATTTT. The chain employs TRBV28 and TRBJ1-5; D possibly corresponds to TRBD1 (6 bases). The V end was cut by 6 bases, the J end by 6 bases, with 18 bases between. The CDR3 runs to 15 residues. Germline assignment: CDR1 MDHEN and CDR2 SYDVKM.

CDR3 residues: CAISNGLYYEQYF. The CDR3 coding sequence is TGTGCCATCAGTAACGGACTTTACTACGAGCAGTACTTC. The chain combines TRBV10-3 with TRBJ2-7, with D tentatively TRBD2 (5 bases). Trimming took 5 bases from V and 3 from J, leaving 11 bases between them. The CDR3 spans 13 residues. Per the germline V gene, CDR1 is ENHRY and CDR2 is SYGVKD.

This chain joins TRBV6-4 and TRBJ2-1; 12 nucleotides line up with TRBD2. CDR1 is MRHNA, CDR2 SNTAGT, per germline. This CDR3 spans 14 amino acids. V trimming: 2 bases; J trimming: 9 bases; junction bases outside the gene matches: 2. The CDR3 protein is CASSDGLAGTEQFF. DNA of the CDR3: TGTGCCAGCAGTGACGGACTAGCGGGGACTGAGCAGTTCTTC.

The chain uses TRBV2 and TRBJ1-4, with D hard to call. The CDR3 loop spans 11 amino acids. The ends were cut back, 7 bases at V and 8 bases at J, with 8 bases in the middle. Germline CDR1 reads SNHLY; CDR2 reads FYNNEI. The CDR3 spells CASTLTEKLFF. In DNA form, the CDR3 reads TGTGCCAGCACCCTGACCGAAAAACTGTTTTTT.

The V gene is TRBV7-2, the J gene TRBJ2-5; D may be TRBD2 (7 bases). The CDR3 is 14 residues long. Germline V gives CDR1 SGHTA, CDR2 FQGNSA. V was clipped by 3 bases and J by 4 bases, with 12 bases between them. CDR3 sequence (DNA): TGTGCCAGCAGCTTCGGGGGGCAGGGAGAGACCCAGTACTTC. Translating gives CASSFGGQGETQYF.

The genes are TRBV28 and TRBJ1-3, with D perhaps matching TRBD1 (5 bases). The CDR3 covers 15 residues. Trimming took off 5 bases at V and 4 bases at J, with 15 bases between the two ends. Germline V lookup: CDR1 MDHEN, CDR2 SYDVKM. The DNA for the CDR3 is TGTGCCAGCAGTCACGCCAGGGTCCCCGGAAACACCATATATTTT. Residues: CASSHARVPGNTIYF.

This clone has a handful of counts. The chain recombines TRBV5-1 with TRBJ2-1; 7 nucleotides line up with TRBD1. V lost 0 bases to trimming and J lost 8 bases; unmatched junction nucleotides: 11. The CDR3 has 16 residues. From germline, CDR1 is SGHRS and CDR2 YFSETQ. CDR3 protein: CASSLVGTDRSDEQFF. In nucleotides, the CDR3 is TGCGCCAGCAGCTTGGTGGGGACGGACAGGTCGGATGAGCAGTTCTTC. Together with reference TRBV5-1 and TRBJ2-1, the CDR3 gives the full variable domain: KAGVTQTPRYLIKTRGQQVTLSCSPISGHRSVSWYQQTPGQGLQFLFEYFSETQRNKGNFPGRFSGRQFSNSRSEMNVSTLELGDSALYLCASSLVGTDRSDEQFFGPGTRLTVL.

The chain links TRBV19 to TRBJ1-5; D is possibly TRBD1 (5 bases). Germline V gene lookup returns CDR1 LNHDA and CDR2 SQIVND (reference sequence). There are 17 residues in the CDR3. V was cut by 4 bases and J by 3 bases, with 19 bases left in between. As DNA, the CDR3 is TGTGCCAGTAGTAGGACCGGGACGGCGCCGTTCAATCAGCCCCAGCATTTT. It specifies CASSRTGTAPFNQPQHF.

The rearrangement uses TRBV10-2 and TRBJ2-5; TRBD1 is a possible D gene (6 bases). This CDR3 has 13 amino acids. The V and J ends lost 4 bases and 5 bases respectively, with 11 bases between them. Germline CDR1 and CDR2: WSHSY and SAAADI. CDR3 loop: CASSVGARETQYF. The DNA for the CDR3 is TGCGCCAGCAGTGTGGGGGCCAGGGAGACCCAGTACTTC.

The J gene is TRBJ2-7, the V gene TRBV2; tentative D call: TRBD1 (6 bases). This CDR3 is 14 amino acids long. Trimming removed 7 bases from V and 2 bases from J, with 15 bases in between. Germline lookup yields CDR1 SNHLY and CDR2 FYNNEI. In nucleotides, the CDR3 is TGTGCCAGCATGGAGTTAACAGGGCCCTACGAGCAGTACTTC. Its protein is CASMELTGPYEQYF.

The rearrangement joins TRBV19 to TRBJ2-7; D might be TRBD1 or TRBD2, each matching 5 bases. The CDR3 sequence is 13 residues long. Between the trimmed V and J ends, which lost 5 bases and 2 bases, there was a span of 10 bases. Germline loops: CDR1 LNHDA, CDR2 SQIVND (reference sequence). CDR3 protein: CASSPGTTYEQYF. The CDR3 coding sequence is TGTGCCAGTAGTCCGGGGACGACCTACGAGCAGTACTTC.

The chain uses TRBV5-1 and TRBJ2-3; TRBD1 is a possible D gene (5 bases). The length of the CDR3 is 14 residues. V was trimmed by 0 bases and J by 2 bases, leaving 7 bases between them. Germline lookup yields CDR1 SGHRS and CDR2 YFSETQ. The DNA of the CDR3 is TGCGCCAGCAGCTTGGGACAGTACACAGATACGCAGTATTTT. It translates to CASSLGQYTDTQYF.

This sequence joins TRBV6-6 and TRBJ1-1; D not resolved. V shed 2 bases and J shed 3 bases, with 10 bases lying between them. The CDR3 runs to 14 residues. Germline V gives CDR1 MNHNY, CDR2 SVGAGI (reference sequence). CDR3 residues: CASSYPRRDTEAFF. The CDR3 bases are TGTGCCAGCAGTTACCCCCGACGGGACACTGAAGCTTTCTTT.

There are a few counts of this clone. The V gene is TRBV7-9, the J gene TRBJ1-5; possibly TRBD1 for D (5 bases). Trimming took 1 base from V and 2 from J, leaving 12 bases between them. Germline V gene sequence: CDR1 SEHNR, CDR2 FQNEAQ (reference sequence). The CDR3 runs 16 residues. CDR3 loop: CASSLGPGGGNQPQHF. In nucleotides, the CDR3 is TGTGCCAGCAGCTTAGGGCCCGGGGGTGGCAATCAGCCCCAGCATTTT.